The entry below gives a single T cell receptor beta chain sequence along with its context. V was trimmed by 1 base and J by 0 bases, leaving 11 bases between them. This CDR3 is 16 amino acids long. The germline V gene has CDR1 LGHNA and CDR2 YNFKEQ. These data belong to a study of control samples from healthy donors and cancer patients. Clones were sequenced by immunoSEQ multiplex PCR, and TCRdb holds only the in-frame ones, with some missing. The repertoire holds about 130,000 clones, with approximately 90% as singletons. Sequenced input: blood. The V gene is TRBV4-2, the J gene TRBJ2-3; no clear D gene. The receptor was derived from a young man in good health. CDR3 in amino acids: CASSQALPPSTDTQYF. The CDR3, as DNA: TGTGCCAGCAGCCAAGCCCTTCCTCCTAGCACAGATACGCAGTATTTT.